A single sample is the source of the 19 T cell receptor beta chains below, sequenced in a study of blood T cells in healthy people across ages. Next came a second PCR, run for about 7 to 11 cycles, which used a sample-barcoded 5' primer along with a J-beta primer mix. TCRdb reanalysed the 5' RACE reads using MiXCR and keeps one entry per CDR3 protein. The sample shows about 1.8 million distinct CDR3 sequences, roughly 52% of them seen only once. Sequenced material: blood. These receptors were collected from a woman in her thirties or forties in good health.

The chain combines TRBV2 with TRBJ2-1; 10 positions agree with TRBD2. Trimming took 4 bases from V and 8 from J; bases not matched to a gene: 5. CDR1 is SNHLY, CDR2 FYNNEI, per germline. There are 14 residues in the CDR3. The chain's CDR3 is CASSGLAGLDEQFF. The CDR3 DNA follows: TGTGCCAGCAGTGGACTAGCGGGCCTCGATGAGCAGTTCTTC.

The V and J genes are TRBV7-6 and TRBJ2-1, with TRBD2 as a possible D gene (6 bases). V lost 5 bases and J 0 bases, leaving 23 bases between the germline ends. Germline assignment: CDR1 SGHVS and CDR2 FNYEAQ. CDR3 length equals 19 residues. The CDR3 DNA reads as TGTGCCAGCAGCCCGACCGCGATCTTTCGGGGGAGCTCCTACAATGAGCAGTTCTTC. The encoded protein is CASSPTAIFRGSSYNEQFF.

The chain has TRBV3-1 and TRBJ2-1; no clear D gene. V lost 1 base and J 14 bases, leaving 12 bases between the germline ends. This CDR3 is built from 12 residues. Germline V gene sequence: CDR1 LGHDT, CDR2 YNNKEL (reference sequence). The CDR3: CASSQARASKFF. The CDR3, as DNA: TGTGCCAGCAGCCAAGCAAGAGCCTCGAAGTTCTTC.

The rearrangement links TRBV20-1 to TRBJ2-1; no clear D. The V and J ends lost 6 bases and 7 bases respectively, with 13 bases between them. Germline V gene lookup returns CDR1 DFQATT and CDR2 SNEGSKA (reference sequence). The CDR3 length is 12 residues. The CDR3 nucleotides read TGCAGTGCAGACCGCGGACGAAATGAGCAGTTCTTC. It codes for CSADRGRNEQFF.

This clonotype was found a few times. The CDR3 DNA sequence: TGTGCCAGCAGTTTTCCAGGGGGGGGAGATACGCAGTATTTT. As protein: CASSFPGGGDTQYF. The chain carries TRBV27 and TRBJ2-3; D tentatively reads TRBD1 or TRBD2 (7 bases each). Trimming removed 3 bases from V and 5 bases from J, with 12 bases in between. CDR3 length: 14 residues. The germline CDR1 and CDR2 sequences are MNHEY and SMNVEV (reference sequence).

The rearrangement uses TRBV27 and TRBJ2-1; 15 bases align to TRBD2. Germline loops: CDR1 MNHEY, CDR2 SMNVEV (reference sequence). Trimming removed 6 bases from V and 4 bases from J; junction bases left unmatched: 7. This CDR3 is built from 17 residues. This CDR3 is CASRWTSGGEGYNEQFF. In DNA, the CDR3 is TGTGCCAGCAGATGGACTAGCGGGGGGGAGGGATACAATGAGCAGTTCTTC.

The chain recombines TRBV7-3 with TRBJ2-5; 10 bases fit TRBD2. Trimming at V came to 1 base and at J to 5 bases, leaving 7 bases not matched to a gene. CDR3 size: 16 residues. CDR1 is SGHTA and CDR2 is FQGTGA in the germline V gene. In nucleotides, the CDR3 is TGTGCCAGCAGCTTAAGAGCGGGGGGGCGAGGCGAGACCCAGTACTTC. Protein: CASSLRAGGRGETQYF.

This clonotype showed up just a few times. The rearrangement links TRBV20-1 to TRBJ2-5; a weak D match, TRBD2 (6 bases). The CDR3 is 14 residues long. Trimming removed 6 bases from V and 5 bases from J, with 19 bases in between. The germline V gene encodes CDR1 DFQATT and CDR2 SNEGSKA (reference sequence). The CDR3 loop reads CSAYLNRRGETQYF. CDR3 coding DNA: TGCAGTGCCTACCTTAACAGGAGGGGTGAGACCCAGTACTTC.

This clonotype has a handful of counts. V and J are TRBV6-2 or TRBV6-3 and TRBJ2-1; D may be TRBD2 (7 bases). Germline V gene data show CDR1 as MNHEY and CDR2 as SVGEGT. The CDR3 contains 16 residues. V was trimmed by 4 bases and J by 1 base, leaving 14 bases between them. DNA for the CDR3: TGTGCCAGCAGTTTCGTAAGGGGGGGGTCCTACAATGAGCAGTTCTTC. It codes for CASSFVRGGSYNEQFF.

This clonotype was counted a few times. The J gene is TRBJ2-7, the V gene TRBV7-2; possibly TRBD1 or TRBD2 for D (5 bases each). Germline loops: CDR1 SGHTA, CDR2 FQGNSA. The V end was cut by 6 bases, the J end by 2 bases, with 14 bases between. There are 14 residues in the CDR3. The CDR3 DNA sequence: TGTGCCAGCAGGGACCACGGGACCACCTACGAGCAGTACTTC. As protein: CASRDHGTTYEQYF.

This clonotype was observed many times. J is TRBJ2-5 and V is TRBV7-2; no clear D gene. The CDR3 contains 14 residues. The ends were cut back, 4 bases at V and 5 bases at J, with 14 bases in the middle. Germline lookup yields CDR1 SGHTA and CDR2 FQGNSA. The CDR3 spells CASSSGGYWETQYF. CDR3 in DNA: TGTGCCAGCAGCTCCGGTGGATATTGGGAGACCCAGTACTTC.

V gene TRBV20-1 combines with J gene TRBJ2-5; no definite D call. The germline V gene has CDR1 DFQATT and CDR2 SNEGSKA (reference sequence). The CDR3 runs to 15 residues. Trimming took 3 bases from V and 1 from J, leaving 15 bases between them. CDR3 sequence (DNA): TGCAGTGCTAGTTTTGGCACCACCTTCCAAGAGACCCAGTACTTC. It is translated as CSASFGTTFQETQYF.

J is TRBJ2-1 and V is TRBV27, with D possibly called TRBD1 or TRBD2 (5 bases each). Germline V CDR1 and CDR2: MNHEY, SMNVEV (reference sequence). The CDR3 runs to 13 residues. With 8 bases removed from V and 9 bases from J, the gap between germline ends came to 17 bases. CDR3 residues: CASGTPRVFEQFF. CDR3 nucleotides: TGTGCCAGCGGGACCCCCAGGGTATTTGAGCAGTTCTTC.

The chain carries TRBV24-1 and TRBJ2-3; the match to TRBD1 covers 8 bases. CDR1 and CDR2 from the germline V gene are KGHDR and SFDVKD. The V gene end was trimmed by 1 base and the J gene end by 1 base; junction bases not matched to a gene: 3. The CDR3 has 16 residues. CDR3: CATSDFSGGGTDTQYF. In DNA form, the CDR3 reads TGTGCCACCAGTGATTTTTCAGGGGGCGGCACAGATACGCAGTATTTT.

This clonotype was seen only a few times. The rearrangement uses TRBV15 and TRBJ2-5; TRBD2 matches 7 bases. Germline CDR1 and CDR2: LNHNV and YYDKDF (reference sequence). V gave up 0 bases and J gave up 3 bases; unmatched junction bases: 4. The CDR3 spans 15 residues. The CDR3 nucleotides are TGTGCCACCAGCAGAGATCGGGACTATAAAGAGACCCAGTACTTC. Encoded protein: CATSRDRDYKETQYF. Drawing the rest from reference TRBV15 and TRBJ2-5, the complete variable domain is DAMVIQNPRYQVTQFGKPVTLSCSQTLNHNVMYWYQQKSSQAPKLLFHYYDKDFNNEADTPDNFQSRRPNTSFCFLDIRSPGLGDTAMYLCATSRDRDYKETQYFGPGTRLLVL.

This clonotype was observed a handful of times. V is TRBV7-9 and J is TRBJ1-2; possible D gene TRBD1, 5 bases. Per the germline V gene, CDR1 is SEHNR and CDR2 is FQNEAQ (reference sequence). The CDR3 consists of 12 residues. V gave up 3 bases and J gave up 6 bases, with 8 bases separating them. The CDR3 nucleotides read TGTGCCAGCAGCTTGACAGCAAATGGCTACACCTTC. This codes for CASSLTANGYTF.

This clonotype was counted between two and nine times. This rearrangement joins TRBV11-2 to TRBJ2-1; the match to TRBD2 covers 8 bases. The CDR3 runs 14 residues. J was trimmed by 8 bases and V by 3 bases; bases with no gene match: 6. CDR1 is SGHAT and CDR2 is FQNNGV in the germline V gene. The CDR3 region is CASSFGGGEYEQFF. In DNA form, the CDR3 reads TGTGCCAGCAGCTTCGGGGGGGGGGAATATGAGCAGTTCTTC.

The chain carries TRBV9 and TRBJ2-7; 7 bases map to TRBD2. CDR3 size: 14 residues. Germline lookup yields CDR1 SGDLS and CDR2 YYNGEE. After removal of 4 bases from V and 5 bases from J, the junction contained 9 bases not matched to a gene. CDR3 protein: CASSSTGGSNEQYF. CDR3 sequence (DNA): TGTGCCAGCAGCTCAACGGGGGGTTCCAACGAGCAGTACTTC.

The CDR3 here is CASSPPVVDTQYF. The CDR3 region has the DNA TGTGCCAGCAGCCCCCCCGTTGTAGATACGCAGTATTTT. The chain uses TRBV7-2 and TRBJ2-3; D is undetermined. The CDR3 runs to 13 residues. Germline assignment: CDR1 SGHTA and CDR2 FQGNSA. The V gene lost 5 bases and the J gene lost 5 bases, with 11 bases spanning the gap. Full variable domain (outside the CDR3, taken from reference TRBV7-2 and TRBJ2-3): GAGVSQSPSNKVTEKGKDVELRCDPISGHTALYWYRQSLGQGLEFLIYFQGNSAPDKSGLPSDRFSAERTGGSVSTLTIQRTQQEDSAVYLCASSPPVVDTQYFGPGTRLTVL.